The 20 T cell receptor beta chains listed next were all sequenced from one sample in a study of CD8 T cells in Susac syndrome. An amount of RNA that ranged from 0.5 to 1 ug was reverse transcribed with random hexamers. MiXCR, run by TCRdb on the immunoSEQ multiplex PCR reads, gives a single entry per CDR3 protein. The sample has hundreds of thousands of distinct CDR3 sequences; 70% to 90% are singletons. Material for sequencing was CD8+ T cells from PBMCs. The receptors stem from a human donor with multiple sclerosis.

The CDR3 region has the DNA TGCGCCAGCAGCCAAGTCATGTACGAGCAGTACTTC. Translated, it gives CASSQVMYEQYF. This sequence joins TRBV4-3 and TRBJ2-7; D ambiguous. Trimming removed 1 base at V and 4 bases at J, with 5 bases between. Per germline, CDR1 LGHNA and CDR2 YSLEER. This CDR3 has 12 residues.

The V call is TRBV4-3, the J call TRBJ2-6; D unresolved. Per the germline V gene, CDR1 is LGHNA and CDR2 is YSLEER. The germline V and J ends were trimmed by 1 base and 0 bases, with 4 bases remaining between them. The CDR3 runs to 15 residues. This chain's CDR3 is CASSQAYSGANVLTF. The DNA for the CDR3 is TGCGCCAGCAGCCAAGCCTACTCTGGGGCCAACGTCCTGACTTTC.

The V call is TRBV11-2, the J call TRBJ1-1; D gene uncertain. This CDR3 has 15 amino acids. Germline values: CDR1 SGHAT, CDR2 FQNNGV. The germline V and J ends were trimmed by 0 bases and 0 bases, with 8 bases remaining between them. CDR3 nucleotides: TGTGCCAGCAGCTTAGAGACGAATTTGAACACTGAAGCTTTCTTT. Its translation: CASSLETNLNTEAFF.

This clonotype has just a few counts. V and J are TRBV6-5 and TRBJ2-7, with D possibly matching TRBD1 (6 bases). The CDR3 length is 14 residues. CDR1 and CDR2 (germline): MNHEY, SVGAGI. Trimming pared 0 bases from V and 5 bases from J, leaving 11 bases between. DNA for the CDR3: TGTGCCAGCAGTTACTCAGGGGGTGGGCACGAGCAGTACTTC. It yields the protein CASSYSGGGHEQYF.

The rearrangement links TRBV3-1 to TRBJ2-5; D might be TRBD2 (6 bases). CDR1 and CDR2 from the germline V gene are LGHDT and YNNKEL (reference sequence). V was clipped by 0 bases and J by 1 base, with 12 bases between them. The CDR3 is 16 residues long. CDR3 nucleotides: TGTGCCAGCAGCCAAGAGTCCCGGGAGCCCCAAGAGACCCAGTACTTC. This codes for CASSQESREPQETQYF.

The chain has TRBV2 and TRBJ2-1; D remains unclear. CDR1 and CDR2 from the germline V gene are SNHLY and FYNNEI. The V end was cut by 4 bases, the J end by 5 bases, with 9 bases between. The CDR3 contains 13 residues. In nucleotides, the CDR3 is TGTGCCAGCAGTGTTCGGGCCCACAATGAGCAGTTCTTC. Its translation is CASSVRAHNEQFF.

The J gene is TRBJ2-7, the V gene TRBV27; possibly TRBD1 or TRBD2 for D (7 bases each). Germline V gives CDR1 MNHEY, CDR2 SMNVEV (reference sequence). The CDR3 consists of 16 residues. Trimming removed 6 bases at V and 1 base at J, with 19 bases between. The CDR3 DNA is TGTGCCAGCAGCCCGAGAGGGGGCGGGGGTTCCTACGAGCAGTACTTC. This gives the protein CASSPRGGGGSYEQYF.

The V gene is TRBV5-8, the J gene TRBJ2-7; D not resolved. The CDR3 length is 14 residues. The V and J ends lost 2 bases and 3 bases respectively, with 12 bases between them. The germline gives CDR1 SGHTS, CDR2 YDEGEE. The CDR3 protein is CASSFGPRGYEQYF. The CDR3 nucleotides read TGTGCCAGCAGCTTCGGGCCTCGAGGCTACGAGCAGTACTTC.

V usage is TRBV27 and J usage is TRBJ2-5; D may be TRBD1 (5 bases). The CDR3 is made up of 13 amino acids. Germline V gene sequence: CDR1 MNHEY, CDR2 SMNVEV (reference sequence). V was shortened by 6 bases and J by 5 bases, with 13 bases between the two germline ends. CDR3: CASSIRVGETQYF. As DNA, the CDR3 is TGTGCCAGCAGCATCAGGGTCGGTGAGACCCAGTACTTC.

CDR3 bases: TGCGCCAGCAGCCAAGGGAGACAGTTAGGCGAGCAGTACTTC. Protein product: CASSQGRQLGEQYF. The gene calls are TRBV4-3 and TRBJ2-7, with D perhaps TRBD1 (5 bases). Trimming took 1 base from V and 6 from J, leaving 13 bases between them. There are 14 residues in the CDR3. Germline V gene sequence: CDR1 LGHNA, CDR2 YSLEER.

J is TRBJ2-5 and V is TRBV15, with 10 nucleotides matching TRBD2. Germline values: CDR1 LNHNV, CDR2 YYDKDF (reference sequence). The CDR3 consists of 18 residues. The J segment lost 5 bases and the V segment lost 0 bases, leaving 12 bases of the junction unmatched. CDR3 coding DNA: TGTGCCACCAGCAGAGAGCGGCTAGCGGGGGTCCGGGGGGAGACCCAGTACTTC. Translated: CATSRERLAGVRGETQYF.

The chain recombines TRBV12-3 or TRBV12-4 with TRBJ1-1; no firm D call. The CDR3 is 16 amino acids. Trimming removed 6 bases from V and 2 bases from J, with 19 bases in between. Written as DNA, the CDR3 is TGTGCCAGCAGCCCTCCGACCGGGTCCTTAAACACTGAAGCTTTCTTT. This codes for CASSPPTGSLNTEAFF.

The chain uses TRBV27 and TRBJ1-4; a weak D match, TRBD1 (6 bases). Trimming removed 1 base from V and 8 bases from J, with 14 bases in between. The length of the CDR3 is 15 residues. Germline assignment: CDR1 MNHEY and CDR2 SMNVEV (reference sequence). The CDR3: CASSLYGGPGEKLFF. The CDR3 DNA reads as TGTGCCAGCAGTTTATATGGGGGGCCGGGAGAAAAACTGTTTTTT.

The gene calls are TRBV4-3 and TRBJ1-2; D possibly corresponds to TRBD1 (5 bases). The CDR3 is made up of 14 amino acids. The ends were cut back, 4 bases at V and 3 bases at J, with 12 bases in the middle. Germline CDR1 reads LGHNA; CDR2 reads YSLEER. CDR3 sequence: CASSLIPTDYGYTF. CDR3 coding DNA: TGCGCCAGCAGCCTAATTCCGACAGACTATGGCTACACCTTC.

J is TRBJ1-1 and V is TRBV12-3 or TRBV12-4; D call uncertain. V gave up 3 bases and J gave up 2 bases, with 7 bases separating them. CDR3 length equals 13 residues. The CDR3 sequence is CASSLLRNTEAFF. In DNA, the CDR3 is TGTGCCAGCAGTTTGTTAAGAAACACTGAAGCTTTCTTT.

This chain links TRBV12-3 or TRBV12-4 with TRBJ2-3; 8 nucleotides match TRBD2. V gave up 2 bases and J gave up 2 bases; unmatched junction bases: 6. The CDR3 is 16 residues long. For the CDR3, the DNA is TGTGCCAGCAGTTTATTACCGGGAGGGGTCACAGATACGCAGTATTTT. This codes for CASSLLPGGVTDTQYF.

The V call is TRBV4-3, the J call TRBJ2-5; 10 bases agree with TRBD2. V trimming: 5 bases; J trimming: 4 bases; junction bases outside the gene matches: 10. CDR1 is LGHNA, CDR2 YSLEER, per germline. The CDR3 has 16 residues. In nucleotides, the CDR3 is TGCGCCAGCAGCACATGGGGACTAGCGTCACGAGAGACCCAGTACTTC. Amino acids: CASSTWGLASRETQYF.

V gene TRBV28 combines with J gene TRBJ2-1, with 9 bases matching TRBD2. The CDR3 covers 14 residues. J gave up 10 bases and V 2 bases, and 6 bases lay outside the gene matches. Germline assignment: CDR1 MDHEN and CDR2 SYDVKM. For the CDR3, the DNA is TGTGCCAGCAGTTTAGTAGCGGGAGTGAGGGAGCAGTTCTTC. It is translated as CASSLVAGVREQFF. Using reference TRBV28 and TRBJ2-1 for the parts outside the CDR3, the full variable domain is DVKVTQSSRYLVKRTGEKVFLECVQDMDHENMFWYRQDPGLGLRLIYFSYDVKMKEKGDIPEGYSVSREKKERFSLILESASTNQTSMYLCASSLVAGVREQFFGPGTRLTVL.

This clonotype was observed a few times. V usage is TRBV11-2 and J usage is TRBJ1-1; tentative D call: TRBD1 (5 bases). The CDR3 is 13 residues long. Trimming pared 0 bases from V and 10 bases from J, leaving 12 bases between. In germline, CDR1 is SGHAT, CDR2 FQNNGV. The chain's CDR3 is CASSLDFSGGAFF. The CDR3 DNA reads TGTGCCAGCAGCTTAGATTTCTCCGGGGGAGCTTTCTTT.

This clonotype came up a few times. The V gene is TRBV3-1, the J gene TRBJ2-7; D is unclear. The CDR3 totals 15 residues. V lost 4 bases to trimming and J lost 4 bases, with 17 bases between them. Germline-derived CDR1 and CDR2 are LGHDT and YNNKEL (reference sequence). CDR3 bases: TGTGCCAGCAGCCTTAGATGGGCGCCCCTATACGAGCAGTACTTC. It yields the protein CASSLRWAPLYEQYF.